The 14 T cell receptor beta chains below come from one sample, sequenced in a study of OX40 agonist ivuxolimab in advanced cancers. Libraries were prepared by immunoSEQ multiplex PCR; TCRdb keeps only in-frame clonotypes and omits some of them. The sample includes 70,000 to 80,000 clones, roughly 92% of them seen just once. The sequencing used CD4+ or CD8+ T cells sorted from blood, collected in a trial of the OX40 agonist ivuxolimab. All receptors derive from an adult with an advanced solid tumor such as melanoma, head and neck, liver or kidney cancer.

The chain has TRBV29-1 and TRBJ2-3; 9 bases are a match to TRBD2. J lost 1 base, V lost 6 bases, and 5 bases had no gene match. The germline V gene has CDR1 SQVTM and CDR2 ANQGSEA. The CDR3 runs to 14 residues. This chain's CDR3 is CSVLLAGGTDTQYF. In DNA, the CDR3 is TGCAGCGTGCTACTAGCGGGTGGCACAGATACGCAGTATTTT.

V is TRBV4-1 and J is TRBJ1-5, with unresolved D. Trimming removed 3 bases from V and 1 base from J, with 7 bases in between. The CDR3 covers 14 residues. Germline values: CDR1 MGHRA, CDR2 YSYEKL. This CDR3 is CASSHLLSNQPQHF. In nucleotides, the CDR3 is TGCGCCAGCAGCCACCTCCTCAGCAATCAGCCCCAGCATTTT.

J is TRBJ2-2 and V is TRBV10-1; D call uncertain. The germline V gene encodes CDR1 WNHNN and CDR2 SYGVQD (reference sequence). Trimming stripped 3 bases from V and 5 bases from J, with 7 bases between. The CDR3 consists of 13 residues. In nucleotides, the CDR3 is TGCGCCAGCAGTGAAAGGTTAACCGGGGAGCTGTTTTTT. Its protein is CASSERLTGELFF.

The J gene is TRBJ1-5, the V gene TRBV7-9; TRBD1 matches 8 bases. Trimming took 1 base from V and 2 from J; bases not matched to a gene: 4. The CDR3 contains 16 residues. Germline V gene data show CDR1 as SEHNR and CDR2 as FQNEAQ (reference sequence). CDR3 sequence reads: CASSLEAGGGNQPQHF. The CDR3 DNA is TGTGCCAGCAGCTTAGAGGCAGGGGGCGGCAATCAGCCCCAGCATTTT.

The chain carries TRBV19 and TRBJ2-3; 8 bases agree with TRBD2. CDR1 and CDR2 (germline): LNHDA, SQIVND (reference sequence). This CDR3 is built from 15 residues. V gave up 6 bases and J gave up 5 bases; unmatched junction bases: 10. In DNA, the CDR3 is TGTGCCAGTAGCCCGAATCCGGGGGGGGGAGATACGCAGTATTTT. Encoded protein: CASSPNPGGGDTQYF.

The chain combines TRBV5-5 with TRBJ2-2; TRBD1 matches 8 bases. Germline loops: CDR1 SGHKS, CDR2 YYEKEE (reference sequence). The CDR3 contains 17 residues. J was trimmed by 7 bases and V by 0 bases; bases with no gene match: 11. CDR3 region: CASSLVLWTGQNGELFF. CDR3 nucleotide sequence: TGTGCCAGCAGCTTGGTTCTCTGGACAGGGCAGAACGGGGAGCTGTTTTTT.

The chain couples TRBV5-4 to TRBJ2-5; 12 bases line up with TRBD2. The J call may be faulty, since TRBJ2-7 better matches the DNA end. Germline V gives CDR1 SGHNT, CDR2 YYREEE (reference sequence). This CDR3 comprises 15 residues. The CDR3 sequence is CASSVGLAGLYEQYF. CDR3 in DNA: TGTGCCAGCAGCGTAGGACTAGCGGGACTCTACGAGCAGTACTTC.

The V gene is TRBV4-1, the J gene TRBJ1-6; D is perhaps TRBD1 (6 bases). CDR3 length: 17 residues. The V end was cut by 1 base, the J end by 7 bases, with 17 bases between. The germline V gene encodes CDR1 MGHRA and CDR2 YSYEKL. The CDR3 nucleotides are TGCGCCAGCAGCCAAGGGCGACAGGCCGCCTTAAATTCACCCCTCCACTTT. It encodes CASSQGRQAALNSPLHF.

This sequence joins TRBV5-1 and TRBJ1-1, with TRBD1 as a possible D gene (5 bases). The CDR3 is made up of 16 amino acids. Trimming stripped 0 bases from V and 3 bases from J, with 15 bases between. Germline assignment: CDR1 SGHRS and CDR2 YFSETQ. The CDR3 here is CASSLEEGGRDTEAFF. Here the CDR3 DNA reads TGCGCCAGCAGCTTGGAGGAGGGCGGCAGGGACACTGAAGCTTTCTTT.

The chain is built from TRBV7-9 and TRBJ1-4; D is undetermined. CDR3 length: 13 residues. CDR1 is SEHNR, CDR2 FQNEAQ, per germline (reference sequence). The ends were cut back, 3 bases at V and 4 bases at J, with 6 bases in the middle. In DNA form, the CDR3 reads TGTGCCAGCAGCTTGGGGAATAATGAAAAACTGTTTTTT. It yields the protein CASSLGNNEKLFF.

The V gene is TRBV10-2, the J gene TRBJ1-1; 8 positions match TRBD1. J was trimmed by 7 bases and V by 3 bases; bases with no gene match: 13. CDR3 size: 16 residues. Germline V CDR1 and CDR2: WSHSY, SAAADI. CDR3 amino acids: CASSEIDRGFEGEAFF. The CDR3 nucleotides are TGCGCCAGCAGTGAAATCGACAGGGGTTTTGAGGGTGAAGCTTTCTTT.

The CDR3 sequence: CASSRTGVRETQYF. The CDR3 nucleotides read TGTGCCAGCAGCCGGACAGGGGTTCGAGAGACCCAGTACTTC. The chain joins TRBV7-6 to TRBJ2-5; TRBD1 agrees at 9 bases. The CDR3 is 14 amino acids. Germline values: CDR1 SGHVS, CDR2 FNYEAQ. The V gene end was trimmed by 5 bases and the J gene end by 4 bases; junction bases not matched to a gene: 5.

The V call is TRBV11-3, the J call TRBJ1-1; possible D gene TRBD1, 6 bases. The V and J ends lost 5 bases and 1 base respectively, with 17 bases between them. The CDR3 contains 16 residues. Germline CDR1 SGHNT, CDR2 YENEEA. CDR3 protein: CASSPSTGSGNTEAFF. CDR3 coding DNA: TGTGCCAGCAGCCCGAGTACAGGGTCGGGGAACACTGAAGCTTTCTTT.

This clone appeared once. This rearrangement joins TRBV30 to TRBJ2-2; no clear D gene. CDR3 length: 13 amino acids. V dropped 2 bases and J dropped 5 bases, with 9 bases sitting between them. CDR1 is GTSNPN and CDR2 is SVGIG in the germline V gene (reference sequence). This CDR3 is CAWSLDWTGELFF. The CDR3 DNA reads TGTGCCTGGAGTTTAGACTGGACCGGGGAGCTGTTTTTT.